Described below is a single T cell receptor beta chain sequence and its context. Its antigen is not known. The sample belongs to a study of cytomegalovirus exposure and HLA in healthy donors. The CDR3 loop spans 15 amino acids. Looked up from germline, CDR1 is SGHRS and CDR2 is YFSETQ. V lost 4 bases to trimming and J lost 5 bases; unmatched junction nucleotides: 7. General observations from the study: Cytomegalovirus status, reportedly, was diagnosed with high specificity and sensitivity by the classifier.

Use of 60 Vbeta and 13 Jbeta primers characterized the PCR. TCRdb's copy holds only in-frame clones and misses some; the assay was immunoSEQ multiplex PCR. The sample shows around 190,000 clones, over 75% of them seen only once. The sample was PBMCs. The receptor was isolated from a woman in her forties or fifties in good health and CMV-seronegative. The J gene is TRBJ2-2, the V gene TRBV5-1, with 8 bases that match TRBD1. The chain's CDR3 is CASSNQGAGTGELFF. In DNA, the CDR3 is TGCGCCAGCAGCAATCAGGGGGCGGGGACCGGGGAGCTGTTTTTT.